The clone carrying this TCR beta chain occurred once. These data are taken from a study of shared clonotypes between healthy human individuals. V was pared by 7 bases and J by 7 bases, with 14 bases of the junction left unmatched. This CDR3 is 16 amino acids long. Germline-derived CDR1 and CDR2 are MDHEN and SYDVKM. In the original workflow: Because ImmunoSEQ provided only junction sequences with no quality scores, the filtering differed. Only in-frame clones appear in the TCRdb table, and some are missing; sequencing was by immunoSEQ multiplex PCR. Clone size and the V and J calls come from that table; the DNA yielded D and trimming. The table lists some 2,500,000 clones, 93% of them singletons.

The TCR comes from a man younger than 30 in good health. Some clones in this sample may be carry-over from other donors' samples. The sequenced sample consisted of naive CD4+ T cells from PBMCs. Subset noted: CD45RA+ positively selected. The V call is TRBV28, the J call TRBJ2-1; 9 positions agree with TRBD1. The CDR3 loop reads CASTPLGTGFGNEQFF. CDR3 DNA sequence: TGTGCCAGCACCCCCTTAGGGACAGGGTTTGGGAATGAGCAGTTCTTC. Full variable domain (remainder filled in from reference TRBV28 and TRBJ2-1): DVKVTQSSRYLVKRTGEKVFLECVQDMDHENMFWYRQDPGLGLRLIYFSYDVKMKEKGDIPEGYSVSREKKERFSLILESASTNQTSMYLCASTPLGTGFGNEQFFGPGTRLTVL.